This T cell receptor (beta chain) was profiled in a study of T-cell reconstitution after alpha-beta-depleted transplantation in children. Notes on the study in general: It was newly produced T cells that mostly accounted for T-cell counts and diversity one year after transplant.

Unmatched junction bases numbered 11, after V lost 3 bases and J lost 1 base. The CDR3 covers 19 residues. Germline CDR1 and CDR2: LNHDA and SQIVND (reference sequence). Preparation of the TCRbeta library used unique molecular identifiers. MiXCR, applied by TCRdb to the PCR reads, yields one record per CDR3 protein. This sample has under 400,000 distinct CDR3 sequences, with approximately 23% found just once. This clonotype appeared a single time. What it recognizes is unknown. V is TRBV19 and J is TRBJ2-1, with TRBD2 matching 11 bases. The sequence was obtained from a male patient younger than 18 who had a stem cell transplant for acute lymphoblastic leukemia, so the T cells may come from the graft donor. This material consisted of PBMCs, mostly from graft donor cells, taken 180 days after TCRalphabeta/CD19-depleted stem cell transplant. In DNA, the CDR3 is TGTGCCAGTAGTATCTTTAGCGGGAGGGCCAAATGGTCCTACAATGAGCAGTTCTTC. Protein sequence: CASSIFSGRAKWSYNEQFF.